This T cell receptor (beta chain) was sequenced in a study of blood T cell repertoires in COVID-19. For the study at large: Sources were T cells, B-cell-depleted T cells, or PBMCs; the material itself was cDNA or gDNA.

V shed 4 bases and J shed 3 bases, with 14 bases lying between them. In germline, CDR1 is SGHDT, CDR2 YYEEEE. This CDR3 has 14 amino acids. The repertoire was sequenced with immunoSEQ multiplex PCR; TCRdb's copy has only in-frame clones and lacks some. The repertoire holds about 160,000 clones, with more than 65% as singletons. The sequenced material came from PBMCs or T cells enriched from blood (not recorded which). The chain combines TRBV5-6 with TRBJ2-7, with D possibly matching TRBD2 (5 bases). The TCR comes from a woman aged 40 to 50 with acute COVID-19. The CDR3: CASSPRAGRYEQYF. As DNA, the CDR3 is TGTGCCAGCAGCCCCCGGGCGGGCCGCTACGAGCAGTACTTC.